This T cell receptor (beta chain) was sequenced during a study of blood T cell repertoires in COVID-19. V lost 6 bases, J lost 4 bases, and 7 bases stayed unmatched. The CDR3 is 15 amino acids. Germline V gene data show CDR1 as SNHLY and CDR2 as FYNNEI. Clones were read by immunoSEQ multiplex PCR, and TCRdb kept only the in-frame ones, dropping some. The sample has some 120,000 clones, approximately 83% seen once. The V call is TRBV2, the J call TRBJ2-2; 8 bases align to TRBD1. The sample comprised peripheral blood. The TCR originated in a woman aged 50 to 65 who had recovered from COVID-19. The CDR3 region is CASSGQGESTGELFF. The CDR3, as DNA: TGTGCCAGCAGCGGACAGGGTGAAAGCACCGGGGAGCTGTTTTTT.